This TCR beta chain was obtained from a study of OX40 agonist ivuxolimab in advanced cancers. Study overall: An anti-OX40 (CD134) antibody with agonistic activity, ivuxolimab, was administered to patients. Partial responses were observed in three patients, of whom one had hepatocellular carcinoma and two had cutaneous melanoma.

In regard to this clone: The sample carries other DNA sequences with the same CDR3.

The V and J ends lost 2 bases and 2 bases respectively, with 6 bases between them. Germline lookup yields CDR1 SGHTA and CDR2 FQGNSA. This CDR3 has 13 residues. Data came from immunoSEQ multiplex PCR; TCRdb stores just in-frame clones and leaves some out. The sample consists of fewer than 90,000 clones, around 91% of them appearing once. The source of this sequence is an adult with an advanced solid tumor such as melanoma, head and neck, liver or kidney cancer. The source material was CD4+ or CD8+ T cells sorted from blood, sampled in a trial of the OX40 agonist ivuxolimab. The chain links TRBV7-2 to TRBJ1-1; D may be TRBD1 (5 bases). The CDR3 bases are TGTGCCAGCAGCTTACAGGGAAACACTGAAGCTTTCTTT. As protein: CASSLQGNTEAFF. The full variable domain, its missing parts supplied by reference TRBV7-2 and TRBJ1-1, is GAGVSQSPSNKVTEKGKDVELRCDPISGHTALYWYRQSLGQGLEFLIYFQGNSAPDKSGLPSDRFSAERTGGSVSTLTIQRTQQEDSAVYLCASSLQGNTEAFFGQGTRLTVV.